This TCR beta chain is from a study of prognosis after radiotherapy for stage I lung cancer. At least ten counts were recorded for this clonotype. Amplicons of TCR beta CDR3 were generated from genomic DNA by two-round multiplex PCR. Gene-specific TRBV and TRBJ primers were used in PCR round one. TCRdb passed the multiplex PCR reads through MiXCR, listing each CDR3 protein once. This table has under 50,000 distinct CDR3 sequences, around 24% appearing once. Germline-derived CDR1 and CDR2 are SGHNT and YENEEA. The V gene end was trimmed by 5 bases and the J gene end by 0 bases; junction bases not matched to a gene: 1. CDR3 length equals 15 residues.

This TCR was recovered from a donor over 45 with non-small cell lung cancer. Here the sequenced sample was PBMCs, taken before or after stereotactic body radiation therapy (not recorded which). The chain is built from TRBV11-3 and TRBJ2-6; 7 bases map to TRBD2. CDR3 sequence reads: CASSPGGSGANVLTF. CDR3 coding DNA: TGTGCCAGCAGCCCGGGGGGCTCTGGGGCCAACGTCCTGACTTTC.